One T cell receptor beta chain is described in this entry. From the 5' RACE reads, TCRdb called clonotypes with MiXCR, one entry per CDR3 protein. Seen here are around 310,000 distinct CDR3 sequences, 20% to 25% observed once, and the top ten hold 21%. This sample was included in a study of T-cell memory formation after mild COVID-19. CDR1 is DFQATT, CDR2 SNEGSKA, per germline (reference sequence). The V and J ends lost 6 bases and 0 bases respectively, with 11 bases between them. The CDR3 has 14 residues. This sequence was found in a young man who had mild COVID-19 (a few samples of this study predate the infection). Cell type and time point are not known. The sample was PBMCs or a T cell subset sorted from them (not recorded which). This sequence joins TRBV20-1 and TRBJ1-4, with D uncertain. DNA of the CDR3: TGCAGTGCCCCAGAAGAAGCAACTAATGAAAAACTGTTTTTT. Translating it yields CSAPEEATNEKLFF.